Shown below are 21 T cell receptor beta chains from a single sample sequenced in a study of PD-L1 blockade in urothelial cancer. Specified time point: pretreatment peripheral blood. Libraries were prepared by immunoSEQ multiplex PCR; TCRdb keeps only in-frame clonotypes and omits some of them. The table shows 50,000 to 55,000 clones, with approximately 72% occurring only once. The material sequenced was PBMCs, taken around atezolizumab (anti-PD-L1) treatment. These receptor sequences come from a man between 65 and 85 years old with urothelial cancer.

The V call is TRBV7-2, the J call TRBJ1-1, with D uncertain. V lost 5 bases and J 8 bases, leaving 18 bases between the germline ends. This CDR3 comprises 14 residues. CDR1 is SGHTA and CDR2 is FQGNSA in the germline V gene. In DNA, the CDR3 is TGTGCCAGCAGCCCGGGAGGGCGATCCCCCGAAGCTTTCTTT. Amino acids: CASSPGGRSPEAFF.

The gene calls are TRBV5-1 and TRBJ2-5; tentatively, D is TRBD1 (6 bases). Trimming cost V 3 bases and J 2 bases, with 11 bases left between them. Germline V gives CDR1 SGHRS, CDR2 YFSETQ. The CDR3 has 14 amino acids. CDR3 region: CASSSGDTQETQYF. The CDR3 DNA reads TGCGCCAGCAGCTCTGGGGACACGCAAGAGACCCAGTACTTC.

This clone occurred a few times. The rearrangement joins TRBV4-3 to TRBJ2-5; the D gene is possibly TRBD2 (6 bases). The CDR3 consists of 15 residues. Germline V gene data show CDR1 as LGHNA and CDR2 as YSLEER. V was trimmed by 0 bases and J by 4 bases, leaving 12 bases between them. The CDR3 DNA follows: TGCGCCAGCAGCCAAGACGGGGGTTTTCGAGAGACCCAGTACTTC. As protein: CASSQDGGFRETQYF.

This clone was recorded only once. The chain employs TRBV11-1 and TRBJ2-7; possibly TRBD2 for D (6 bases). The germline V and J ends were trimmed by 5 bases and 6 bases, with 17 bases remaining between them. This CDR3 has 14 amino acids. Per the germline V gene, CDR1 is SGHAT and CDR2 is FQDESV (reference sequence). CDR3 sequence: CASSPPGDRGEQYF. In nucleotides, the CDR3 is TGTGCCAGCAGCCCACCGGGGGACCGGGGCGAGCAGTACTTC.

The CDR3, as DNA: TGTGCCAGCAGCCCAGGACAGGGTTCCTACGAGCAGTACTTC. It translates to CASSPGQGSYEQYF. The chain carries TRBV11-3 and TRBJ2-7, with TRBD1 identical over 8 bases. CDR3 length: 14 amino acids. The trim removed 5 bases at V and 1 base at J, leaving 4 bases unmatched. Germline CDR1 reads SGHNT; CDR2 reads YENEEA.

This clone rates as medium-sized. The V gene is TRBV2, the J gene TRBJ2-7; D possibly corresponds to TRBD1 (6 bases). Trimming cost V 3 bases and J 5 bases, with 11 bases left between them. CDR3 size: 13 residues. CDR1 SNHLY and CDR2 FYNNEI come from the germline V gene. The CDR3 DNA reads as TGTGCCAGCAGTGAGGGCAGGGGACACGAGCAGTACTTC. Its translation: CASSEGRGHEQYF.

This chain uses TRBV4-3 with TRBJ1-1, with unresolved D. Germline CDR1 LGHNA, CDR2 YSLEER. The CDR3 has 14 amino acids. V shed 4 bases and J shed 6 bases, with 15 bases lying between them. CDR3 in DNA: TGCGCCAGCAGCCTGAGAAGTGTGGGCGCTGAAGCTTTCTTT. Its protein product is CASSLRSVGAEAFF.

This sequence joins TRBV6-1 and TRBJ1-2; 8 positions match TRBD1. V gave up 9 bases and J gave up 7 bases; unmatched junction bases: 10. Germline lookup yields CDR1 MNHNS and CDR2 SASEGT. The CDR3 contains 13 residues. As DNA, the CDR3 is TGTGCCAGTGAACCTGACAGGGGACTTGGCTACACCTTC. Translation: CASEPDRGLGYTF.

In DNA, the CDR3 is TGTGCCAGCAGCGCGGGACTAGCGGGTGTCTCCTACGAGCAGTACTTC. It codes for CASSAGLAGVSYEQYF. The V gene is TRBV7-8, the J gene TRBJ2-7; TRBD2 agrees at 12 bases. The ends lost 5 bases at V and 0 bases at J; junction bases unmatched: 5. Germline CDR1 and CDR2: SGHVS and FQNEAQ. The CDR3 has 16 residues.

The rearrangement links TRBV7-2 to TRBJ2-1; a weak D match, TRBD2 (6 bases). Trimming cost V 5 bases and J 7 bases, with 12 bases left between them. This CDR3 contains 13 residues. Germline V lookup: CDR1 SGHTA, CDR2 FQGNSA. The CDR3 nucleotides read TGTGCCAGCAGCGATCTAGCGAAAAATGAGCAGTTCTTC. This sequence encodes CASSDLAKNEQFF.

The chain joins TRBV5-1 to TRBJ2-2, with 8 bases fitting TRBD1. Germline CDR1 and CDR2: SGHRS and YFSETQ. CDR3 length: 15 residues. The V segment lost 3 bases and the J segment 5 bases; nucleotides outside the gene matches: 6. CDR3 sequence: CASSSSGQVTGELFF. CDR3 nucleotide sequence: TGCGCCAGCAGCTCCTCGGGACAGGTTACCGGGGAGCTGTTTTTT. The full variable domain, its missing parts supplied by reference TRBV5-1 and TRBJ2-2, is KAGVTQTPRYLIKTRGQQVTLSCSPISGHRSVSWYQQTPGQGLQFLFEYFSETQRNKGNFPGRFSGRQFSNSRSEMNVSTLELGDSALYLCASSSSGQVTGELFFGEGSRLTVL.

This clone was found many times. This chain uses TRBV7-2 with TRBJ2-2; 7 bases are shared with TRBD2. This CDR3 is 15 amino acids long. From germline, CDR1 is SGHTA and CDR2 FQGNSA. V shed 10 bases, J shed 0 bases, and the junction held 8 bases outside the gene matches. The CDR3 DNA is TGTGCCACGGGGGGAGCGGAGACGAACACCGGGGAGCTGTTTTTT. Translating it yields CATGGAETNTGELFF.

The rearrangement joins TRBV7-9 to TRBJ2-7; D is unclear. The CDR3 contains 15 residues. The V end lost 2 bases, the J end lost 4 bases, and 15 bases lay between the germline ends. The germline gives CDR1 SEHNR, CDR2 FQNEAQ (reference sequence). The CDR3 protein is CASSLRSAPIYEQYF. CDR3 DNA sequence: TGTGCCAGCAGCTTACGCAGCGCGCCGATTTACGAGCAGTACTTC.

V and J are TRBV7-9 and TRBJ1-1; tentatively, D is TRBD1 (6 bases). This CDR3 contains 13 residues. CDR1 is SEHNR and CDR2 is FQNEAQ in the germline V gene (reference sequence). Trimming left V 3 bases short and J 3 bases short, with 8 bases between. The CDR3 DNA follows: TGTGCCAGCAGCTTTGCAGGGGACACTGAAGCTTTCTTT. The encoded protein is CASSFAGDTEAFF.

The V call is TRBV19, the J call TRBJ1-3, with unresolved D. Trimming pared 5 bases from V and 2 bases from J, leaving 13 bases between. From germline, CDR1 is LNHDA and CDR2 SQIVND (reference sequence). The CDR3 spans 15 residues. The CDR3 nucleotides read TGTGCCAGTAGTGTACAATTCTTTACTGGAAACACCATATATTTT. Amino acids: CASSVQFFTGNTIYF.

This clone came up a few times. The chain links TRBV30 to TRBJ1-4; D perhaps matches TRBD1 (5 bases). The CDR3 covers 15 residues. V lost 3 bases to trimming and J lost 13 bases, with 24 bases between them. CDR1 and CDR2 (germline): GTSNPN, SVGIG (reference sequence). The CDR3 protein is CAWSTRGSGKSVLFF. CDR3 DNA: TGTGCCTGGAGCACACGGGGGTCGGGGAAGTCTGTACTGTTTTTT.

The CDR3 region is CASSLGTLANYEQYF. CDR3 sequence (DNA): TGTGCCAGCAGCTTAGGGACACTAGCGAATTACGAGCAGTACTTC. This sequence joins TRBV11-3 and TRBJ2-7, with 7 bases matching TRBD2. J lost 4 bases, V lost 1 base, and 7 bases had no gene match. The CDR3 has 15 amino acids. Germline values: CDR1 SGHNT, CDR2 YENEEA.

The rearrangement links TRBV6-1 to TRBJ1-6, with D perhaps TRBD1 (5 bases). Trimming left V 4 bases short and J 2 bases short, with 6 bases between. Germline V gene sequence: CDR1 MNHNS, CDR2 SASEGT. The CDR3 has 14 residues. The CDR3: CASSAGPYNSPLHF. In DNA form, the CDR3 reads TGTGCCAGCAGTGCAGGGCCCTATAATTCACCCCTCCACTTT.

The chain is built from TRBV5-1 and TRBJ2-2, with 8 bases matching TRBD1. The CDR3 runs to 15 residues. V shed 1 base and J 8 bases; nucleotides not matched to a gene: 7. Germline values: CDR1 SGHRS, CDR2 YFSETQ. CDR3 in amino acids: CASSLPQGARGELFF. The CDR3 DNA reads as TGCGCCAGCAGCTTGCCCCAGGGGGCACGGGGGGAGCTGTTTTTT.

The CDR3 is CASSESGGAFSMSNQPQHF. The CDR3 nucleotides read TGTGCCAGCAGTGAAAGTGGGGGGGCTTTCTCCATGAGCAATCAGCCCCAGCATTTT. The chain combines TRBV6-1 with TRBJ1-5; D may be TRBD1 (6 bases). CDR3 size: 19 residues. Per germline, CDR1 MNHNS and CDR2 SASEGT. V was shortened by 2 bases and J by 1 base, with 21 bases between the two germline ends.

The chain is built from TRBV15 and TRBJ2-7; possible D gene TRBD1, 5 bases. Trimming pared 6 bases from V and 1 base from J, leaving 10 bases between. The CDR3 extends over 13 amino acids. CDR1 and CDR2 (germline): LNHNV, YYDKDF (reference sequence). The chain's CDR3 is CATSFRGSYEQYF. CDR3 bases: TGTGCCACCAGTTTTAGGGGATCCTACGAGCAGTACTTC. Complete variable domain (other parts from reference TRBV15 and TRBJ2-7): DAMVIQNPRYQVTQFGKPVTLSCSQTLNHNVMYWYQQKSSQAPKLLFHYYDKDFNNEADTPDNFQSRRPNTSFCFLDIRSPGLGDTAMYLCATSFRGSYEQYFGPGTRLTVT.